This T cell receptor beta chain was recovered during a study of T cells in Graves' hyperthyroidism and ophthalmopathy. Amplified TCR beta CDR3 regions came from RNA transcripts. An initial round of RT-PCR targeting the TCR CDR3 relied on the HTBI primer set. TCRdb ran MiXCR on the multiplex PCR reads and lists one entry per CDR3 protein. The repertoire holds around 600,000 distinct CDR3 sequences, with 12% to 15% as singletons. Study-level results: Blood also showed most of the thyroid clonotypes that were expanded above 0.001.

This clonotype was seen repeatedly, ten times or more. Its antigen remains unidentified. PBMCs were sourced from less than 13 ml fresh peripheral blood. The CDR3 extends over 13 amino acids. The V and J ends lost 6 bases and 4 bases, in that order; junction bases with no gene match: 8. From germline, CDR1 is DFQATT and CDR2 SNEGSKA (reference sequence). The clonotype comes from a woman between 18 and 29 years old with Graves' ophthalmopathy. The chain carries TRBV20-1 and TRBJ1-1; 7 bases are a match to TRBD1. What was sequenced was blood. CDR3 region: CSAAGQVGTEAFF. The CDR3 coding sequence is TGCAGTGCCGCCGGACAGGTGGGCACTGAAGCTTTCTTT.